This T cell receptor (beta chain) originates from a study of CD8 T cells in Susac syndrome (dated by TCRdb to the late 2010s). About the investigation overall: Whether CD8+ T cell activation and differentiation in Susac syndrome was antigen driven was tested using repertoire sequencing. CD8+ T cell repertoire clonality was compared between more than 9 healthy donors, approximately 14 Susac syndrome patients and about 15 multiple sclerosis patients. Findings and caveats that apply to the study as a whole: The study acknowledged that relatively few individuals were included in the TCR sequencing and HLA analysis.

As to this clonotype: Its antigen remains undetermined. The input lacks base qualities; no much larger clone sits a single base away.

A distance of 13 bases separates the germline ends of V and J, which lose 4 bases and 2 bases respectively. Including the terminal cysteine and phenylalanine, the CDR3 comprises 15 residues. Only the CDR3 DNA stays, 45 bases, in frame from base 1. CDR1 and CDR2 (LGHDT, YNNKEL) derive from the germline V gene (reference sequence). RNA was extracted with the RNeasy kit and 0.5 to 1 ug was reverse transcribed using random hexamers. TCR beta CDR3 regions were amplified with the immunoSEQ multiplex PCR assay covering 54 Vbeta and 13 Jbeta segments. PCR amplification bias was corrected by using a synthetic template baseline for primer optimization and computational correction. The paper's processing steps were these. Reads were assigned to V, D and J genes according to IMGT and analyzed in immunoSEQ Analyzer, with only productive sequences retained. To calculate clonality, Shannon entropy was normalized by log2 of the number of productive unique sequences and then subtracted from one. For each patient and control, public and private clones were evaluated within the 100 most prevalent clones. Susac-specific clones were defined as absent from healthy and MS cohorts, approximately 1,000 published viral clones and other ImmuneACCESS disease sequences. TCRdb redid the processing of the public reads, applying fastp at Q25 and MiXCR, and retained in-frame beta chains. Each CDR3 protein appears once, grouped with its most common genes and DNA. The V and J calls were determined by TCRdb, not by the authors. The sample data list about 150,000 distinct CDR3 sequences, and about 95% of these were observed just once. Of the sample, roughly 0.16% is held by the ten largest clones.

Peripheral blood CD8+ and CD4+ T cells from healthy donors, Susac syndrome patients and multiple sclerosis patients were profiled using high-throughput TCR beta sequencing. Multiple sclerosis controls were treatment-naive patients with stable or active relapsing-remitting disease fulfilling revised McDonald criteria. CD8+ TEMRA cells were enriched by FACS, while bulk CD8+ and CD4+ T cells were purified by magnetic negative isolation. Blood was collected in EDTA tubes and processed within 24 hours, with PBMCs isolated through density gradient centrifugation. PBMCs intended for TCR sequencing were cryopreserved in liquid nitrogen and thawed later in a water bath at 37 degrees C. The sorted or isolated CD4+, CD8+ and CD8+ TEMRA cells reached a purity of at least 90%.

The chain employs TRBV3-1 and TRBJ2-3, with the D segment identity uncertain. The sequence came from a human donor with multiple sclerosis. Source material: CD8+ T cells from PBMCs. In nucleotide form, the sequence is TGTGCCAGCAGCCCACCGAGAGGTGTCACAGATACGCAGTATTTT. Its protein product is CASSPPRGVTDTQYF.